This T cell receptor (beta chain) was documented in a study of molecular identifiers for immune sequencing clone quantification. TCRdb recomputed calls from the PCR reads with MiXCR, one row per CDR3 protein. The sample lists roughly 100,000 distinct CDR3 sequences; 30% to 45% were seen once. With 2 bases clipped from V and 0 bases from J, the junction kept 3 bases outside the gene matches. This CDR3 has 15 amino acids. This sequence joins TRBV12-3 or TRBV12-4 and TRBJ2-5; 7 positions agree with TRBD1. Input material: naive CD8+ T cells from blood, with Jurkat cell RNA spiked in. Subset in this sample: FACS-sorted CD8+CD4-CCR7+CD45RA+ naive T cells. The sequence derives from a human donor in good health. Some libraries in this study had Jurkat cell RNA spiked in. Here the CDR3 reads CASSLTGQHQETQYF. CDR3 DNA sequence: TGTGCCAGCAGTTTAACGGGACAGCACCAAGAGACCCAGTACTTC.